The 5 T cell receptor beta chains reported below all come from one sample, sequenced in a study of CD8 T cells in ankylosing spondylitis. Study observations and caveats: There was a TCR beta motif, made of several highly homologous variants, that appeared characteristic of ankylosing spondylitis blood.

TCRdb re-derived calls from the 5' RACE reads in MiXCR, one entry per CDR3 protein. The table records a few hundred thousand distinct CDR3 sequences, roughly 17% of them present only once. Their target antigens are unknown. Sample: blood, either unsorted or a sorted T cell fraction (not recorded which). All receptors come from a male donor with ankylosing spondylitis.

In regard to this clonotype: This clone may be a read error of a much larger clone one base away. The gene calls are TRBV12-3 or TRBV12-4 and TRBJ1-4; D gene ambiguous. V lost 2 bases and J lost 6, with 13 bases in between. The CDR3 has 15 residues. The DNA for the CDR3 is TGTGCCAGCAGTTTAAAGAGGGCCAAAGATGAAAAACTGTTTTTT. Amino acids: CASSLKRAKDEKLFF.

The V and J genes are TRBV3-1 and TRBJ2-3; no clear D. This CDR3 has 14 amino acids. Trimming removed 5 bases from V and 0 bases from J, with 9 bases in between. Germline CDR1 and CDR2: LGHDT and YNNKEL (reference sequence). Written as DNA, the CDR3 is TGTGCCAGCAGCGCTCAGAGCAGCACAGATACGCAGTATTTT. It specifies CASSAQSSTDTQYF.

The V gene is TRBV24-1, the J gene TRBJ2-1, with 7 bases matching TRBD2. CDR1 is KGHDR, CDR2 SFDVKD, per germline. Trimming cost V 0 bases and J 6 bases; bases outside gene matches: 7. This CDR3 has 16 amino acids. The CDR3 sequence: CATSDLSSGRGNEQFF. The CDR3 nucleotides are TGTGCCACCAGTGATTTGTCTAGCGGTAGAGGCAATGAGCAGTTCTTC.

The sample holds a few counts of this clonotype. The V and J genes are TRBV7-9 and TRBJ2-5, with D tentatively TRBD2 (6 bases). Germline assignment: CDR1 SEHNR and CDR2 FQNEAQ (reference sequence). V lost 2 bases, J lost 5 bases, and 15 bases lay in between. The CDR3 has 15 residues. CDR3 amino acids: CASSLSGGGEETQYF. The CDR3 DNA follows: TGTGCCAGCAGCTTATCAGGCGGAGGGGAGGAGACCCAGTACTTC.

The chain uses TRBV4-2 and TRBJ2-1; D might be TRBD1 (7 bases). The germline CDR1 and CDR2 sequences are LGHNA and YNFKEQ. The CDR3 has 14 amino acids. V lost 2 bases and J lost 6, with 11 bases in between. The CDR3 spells CASSQSQGGNEQFF. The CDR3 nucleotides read TGTGCCAGCAGCCAAAGCCAGGGGGGCAATGAGCAGTTCTTC.